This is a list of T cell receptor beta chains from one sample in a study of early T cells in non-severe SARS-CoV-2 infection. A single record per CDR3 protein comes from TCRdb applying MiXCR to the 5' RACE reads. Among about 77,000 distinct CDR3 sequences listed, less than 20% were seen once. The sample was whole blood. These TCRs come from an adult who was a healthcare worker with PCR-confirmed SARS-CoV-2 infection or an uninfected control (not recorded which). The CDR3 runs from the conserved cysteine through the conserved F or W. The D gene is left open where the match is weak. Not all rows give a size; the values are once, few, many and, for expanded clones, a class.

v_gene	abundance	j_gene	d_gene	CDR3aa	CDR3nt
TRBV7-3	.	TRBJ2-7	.	CASSQDNQYEQYF	TGTGCCAGCAGCCAGGACAACCAATACGAGCAGTACTTC
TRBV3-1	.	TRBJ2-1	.	CASSPRESNEQFF	TGTGCCAGCAGCCCGAGGGAGAGCAATGAGCAGTTCTTC
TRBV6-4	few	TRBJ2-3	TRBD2	CASSSGGPTDTQYF	TGTGCCAGCAGCAGCGGGGGACCCACAGATACGCAGTATTTT
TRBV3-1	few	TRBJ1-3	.	CASSRIPTASSGNTIYF	TGTGCCAGCAGTCGAATCCCTACAGCTTCCTCTGGAAACACCATATATTTT
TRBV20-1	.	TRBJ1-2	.	CSARVAGGLYGYTF	TGCAGTGCTAGAGTGGCGGGAGGGCTCTATGGCTACACCTTC
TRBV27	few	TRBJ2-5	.	CASSSSDQETQYF	TGTGCCAGCAGTTCCAGCGACCAAGAGACCCAGTACTTC
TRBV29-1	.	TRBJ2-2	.	CSVDDRRNTGELFF	TGCAGCGTTGATGACAGGCGCAACACCGGGGAGCTGTTTTTT
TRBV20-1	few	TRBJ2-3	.	CSARLRGTTDTQYF	TGCAGTGCTAGGCTCCGCGGGACTACAGATACGCAGTATTTT
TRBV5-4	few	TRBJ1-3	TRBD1	CASSPTGAGNTIYF	TGTGCCAGCAGCCCAACAGGGGCTGGAAACACCATATATTTT
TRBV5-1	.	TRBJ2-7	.	CASSLNGLNYEQYF	TGCGCCAGCAGCTTGAATGGACTCAACTACGAGCAGTACTTC
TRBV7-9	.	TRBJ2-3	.	CASSFSEVTMSTDTQYF	TGTGCCAGCAGCTTCAGCGAGGTAACCATGAGCACAGATACGCAGTATTTT
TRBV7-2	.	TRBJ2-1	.	CASSLQAQREKNEQFF	TGTGCCAGCAGCTTACAGGCCCAGAGGGAGAAGAATGAGCAGTTCTTC
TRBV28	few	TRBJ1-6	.	CASSLTVSSYNSPLHF	TGTGCCAGCAGTTTGACAGTAAGCTCCTATAATTCACCCCTCCACTTT
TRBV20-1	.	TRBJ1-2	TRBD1	CSAVRGNYGYTF	TGCAGTGCTGTCAGGGGGAACTATGGCTACACCTTC